This entry lists 6 T cell receptor beta chains sequenced from one sample in a study of blood T cell repertoires in COVID-19. Assay: immunoSEQ multiplex PCR; the TCRdb copy retains only in-frame clones and omits some. This repertoire shows about 40,000 clones, roughly 85% found once; its top ten account for about 4%. The sample consisted of peripheral blood. The receptors derive from a woman aged 70-85 years with acute or convalescent COVID-19.

This clone turned up a few times. This chain uses TRBV19 with TRBJ1-5; D remains unclear. This CDR3 spans 13 amino acids. Germline loops: CDR1 LNHDA, CDR2 SQIVND (reference sequence). Trimming removed 5 bases at V and 5 bases at J, with 10 bases between. This CDR3 is CASSSYTDQPQHF. The CDR3 DNA reads TGTGCCAGTAGTTCCTATACGGATCAGCCCCAGCATTTT.

The CDR3 sequence is CASSLVGARNYGYTF. DNA for the CDR3: TGTGCCAGCAGCTTAGTTGGAGCGCGGAACTATGGCTACACCTTC. The gene calls are TRBV7-9 and TRBJ1-2; D gene uncertain. V lost 1 base and J lost 2, with 11 bases in between. CDR3 length: 15 residues. Looked up from germline, CDR1 is SEHNR and CDR2 is FQNEAQ (reference sequence).

Only one count was recorded for this clone. The rearrangement joins TRBV30 to TRBJ2-3; perhaps TRBD2 as D (6 bases). V lost 1 base, J lost 8 bases, and 16 bases lay in between. Germline CDR1 GTSNPN, CDR2 SVGIG (reference sequence). The CDR3 runs 14 residues. CDR3 in amino acids: CAWSGERVKGTQYF. DNA for the CDR3: TGTGCCTGGAGTGGGGAGCGGGTGAAGGGTACGCAGTATTTT.

The V call is TRBV11-3, the J call TRBJ2-7; TRBD1 might be the D (6 bases). CDR1 and CDR2 from the germline V gene are SGHNT and YENEEA. V dropped 0 bases and J dropped 5 bases, with 14 bases sitting between them. The length of the CDR3 is 15 residues. The CDR3 sequence: CASSLDPGRGHEQYF. The CDR3 DNA is TGTGCCAGCAGCTTAGATCCGGGCAGGGGCCACGAGCAGTACTTC.

The CDR3 protein is CASSWTSGTSTDTQYF. CDR3 coding DNA: TGCGCCAGCAGCTGGACTAGCGGGACAAGCACAGATACGCAGTATTTT. The chain links TRBV5-1 to TRBJ2-3, with 12 bases lining up with TRBD2. The CDR3 totals 16 residues. The V gene's germline CDR1 is SGHRS and CDR2 YFSETQ. With 3 bases clipped from V and 0 bases from J, the junction kept 2 bases outside the gene matches.

This chain uses TRBV12-3 or TRBV12-4 with TRBJ1-1; TRBD1 agrees at 7 bases. This CDR3 has 13 residues. The junction had 2 bases not matched to a gene; V was cut back by 6 bases and J by 1 base. CDR3 nucleotides: TGTGCCAGCAGGTACAGGGGGAACACTGAAGCTTTCTTT. Amino acid sequence: CASRYRGNTEAFF.